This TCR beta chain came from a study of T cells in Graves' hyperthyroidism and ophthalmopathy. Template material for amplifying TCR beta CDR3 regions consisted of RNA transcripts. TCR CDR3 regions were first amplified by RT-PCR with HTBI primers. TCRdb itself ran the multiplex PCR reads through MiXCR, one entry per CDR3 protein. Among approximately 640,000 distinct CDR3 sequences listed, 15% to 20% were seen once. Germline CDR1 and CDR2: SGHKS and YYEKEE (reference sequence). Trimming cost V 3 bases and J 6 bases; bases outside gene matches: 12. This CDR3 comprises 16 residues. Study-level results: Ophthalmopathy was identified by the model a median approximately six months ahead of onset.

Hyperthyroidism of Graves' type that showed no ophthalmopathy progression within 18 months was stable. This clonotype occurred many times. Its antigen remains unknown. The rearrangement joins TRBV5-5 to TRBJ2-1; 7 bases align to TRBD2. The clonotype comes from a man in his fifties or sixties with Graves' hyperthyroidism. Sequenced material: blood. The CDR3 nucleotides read TGTGCCAGCAGCTCTATTGCGGGAGCTAATTCCAATGAGCAGTTCTTC. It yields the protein CASSSIAGANSNEQFF.